The 22 T cell receptor beta chains below all came from one sample that was sequenced in a study of cytomegalovirus exposure and HLA in healthy donors (dated by TCRdb to the late 2010s). The library came from the immunoSEQ multiplex PCR assay. For the multiplex PCR, a mixture combining 60 forward primers for TCR Vbeta segments and 13 reverse primers for TCR Jbeta segments was used. TCRdb stores this immuneACCESS table with in-frame sequences only. Part of the clones is absent; in the studies checked, under half of the shortfall reflects unresolved V genes, and no reason is known for the rest. For this sample there are about 160,000 clones; approximately 85% appear just once. Of the sample, 0.95% to 1% is held by the ten largest clones. Sequenced sample: PBMCs. The receptor source for this set is a girl under 10 years old in good health and CMV-seropositive.

V usage is TRBV5-6 and J usage is TRBJ1-2; tentatively, D is TRBD1 (6 bases). Germline V lookup: CDR1 SGHDT, CDR2 YYEEEE. CDR3 length: 15 residues. V lost 4 bases, J lost 9 bases, and 22 bases lay in between. CDR3 in amino acids: CASSPDPTGLESYTF. The CDR3 bases are TGTGCCAGCAGCCCCGACCCCACAGGGCTCGAAAGCTACACCTTC.

About this clone itself: This specimen includes other DNA sequences encoding the same CDR3. The chain combines TRBV7-9 with TRBJ1-3; D not certain. With 3 bases removed from V and 4 bases from J, the gap between germline ends came to 7 bases. This CDR3 contains 13 residues. Germline values: CDR1 SEHNR, CDR2 FQNEAQ (reference sequence). This chain's CDR3 is CASSFGSGNTIYF. CDR3 in DNA: TGTGCCAGCAGCTTCGGTTCAGGAAACACCATATATTTT.

The J gene is TRBJ2-7, the V gene TRBV5-4, with 9 bases matching TRBD2. Germline CDR1 reads SGHNT; CDR2 reads YYREEE (reference sequence). V lost 9 bases, J lost 0 bases, and 16 bases stayed unmatched. The CDR3 length is 17 residues. CDR3 sequence (DNA): TGTGCCACCTCGGGTTTCCCGGGTAGCGGGAGCTCCTACGAGCAGTACTTC. Its translation is CATSGFPGSGSSYEQYF.

This clone came up a few times. DNA for the CDR3: TGTGCCAGCAGTCCGCCAAGGACAGGGAATGAAAAACTGTTTTTT. Its protein is CASSPPRTGNEKLFF. J is TRBJ1-4 and V is TRBV28; 8 positions match TRBD1. Germline CDR1 and CDR2: MDHEN and SYDVKM. The CDR3 covers 15 residues. J lost 5 bases, V lost 5 bases, and 7 bases had no gene match.

Only a few counts were recorded for this clone. The V and J genes are TRBV5-5 and TRBJ1-1; D is unresolved. Germline CDR1 SGHKS, CDR2 YYEKEE (reference sequence). The CDR3 covers 13 residues. The V end was cut by 5 bases, the J end by 2 bases, with 10 bases between. The CDR3 reads CASRLPGNTEAFF. DNA for the CDR3: TGTGCCAGCAGGCTCCCAGGTAACACTGAAGCTTTCTTT.

The chain combines TRBV6-1 with TRBJ1-4, with D unclear. Trimming took off 3 bases at V and 7 bases at J, with 9 bases between the two ends. The germline gives CDR1 MNHNS, CDR2 SASEGT. CDR3 length: 13 amino acids. The DNA of the CDR3 is TGTGCCAGCAGTGACACCACTCCTGAAAAACTGTTTTTT. This translates into CASSDTTPEKLFF.

The chain carries TRBV6-5 and TRBJ2-2, with 12 positions matching TRBD2. J was trimmed by 7 bases and V by 2 bases; bases with no gene match: 5. Germline CDR1 is MNHEY and CDR2 is SVGAGI. The CDR3 spans 16 residues. The CDR3 is CASSYLAGGWDGELFF. In DNA, the CDR3 is TGTGCCAGCAGTTACCTAGCGGGAGGGTGGGACGGGGAGCTGTTTTTT.

The chain carries TRBV4-1 and TRBJ2-7; TRBD2 agrees at 8 bases. V dropped 1 base and J dropped 5; count of bases not matched to a gene: 4. The CDR3 extends over 14 amino acids. Germline V gene lookup returns CDR1 MGHRA and CDR2 YSYEKL. CDR3 nucleotides: TGCGCCAGCAGCCAAGTAGGGACTAGAGACGAGCAGTACTTC. Protein: CASSQVGTRDEQYF.

CDR3 sequence (DNA): TGTGCCAGCAGTCCCTCCCGAAGGCAGGGGGGCGGCTACACCTTC. Residues: CASSPSRRQGGGYTF. This rearrangement joins TRBV6-5 to TRBJ1-2, with 7 nucleotides matching TRBD1. Unmatched junction bases numbered 14, after V lost 5 bases and J lost 8 bases. The germline V gene encodes CDR1 MNHEY and CDR2 SVGAGI. The CDR3 is 15 amino acids.

The chain uses TRBV10-3 and TRBJ2-5, with TRBD1 matching over 8 bases. J was trimmed by 4 bases and V by 8 bases; bases with no gene match: 6. Germline assignment: CDR1 ENHRY and CDR2 SYGVKD. This CDR3 is built from 13 residues. The CDR3 protein is CAIAGQGAETQYF. CDR3 DNA sequence: TGTGCCATCGCGGGCCAGGGGGCAGAGACCCAGTACTTC.

Only one count was recorded for this clone. V is TRBV27 and J is TRBJ2-7, with TRBD1 matching 9 bases. CDR1 is MNHEY, CDR2 SMNVEV, per germline (reference sequence). The CDR3 is 14 amino acids. Losses at the gene ends were 8 bases for V and 7 bases for J; bases not matched to a gene: 12. For the CDR3, the DNA is TGTGCCAGCGGGCAAGGGGGACAGGGTAAAGAGCAGTACTTC. Its translation: CASGQGGQGKEQYF.

The V and J genes are TRBV6-4 and TRBJ2-7, with unresolved D. This CDR3 spans 10 amino acids. Germline assignment: CDR1 MRHNA and CDR2 SNTAGT. V was shortened by 2 bases and J by 9 bases, with 5 bases between the two germline ends. CDR3 sequence (DNA): TGTGCCAGCAGTGACGCGAGGCAGTACTTC. The encoded protein is CASSDARQYF.

Comment on this clone: Its ends do not fully match the called genes, so a read error is possible. The rearrangement links TRBV30 to TRBJ1-1; D not resolved. The CDR3 spans 12 residues. In germline, CDR1 is GTSNPN, CDR2 SVGIG (reference sequence). CDR3 loop: CARSLVGAEAFF. CDR3 DNA sequence: TGTGCCCGGAGCCTAGTCGGTGCTGAAGCTTTCTTT.

The V call is TRBV27, the J call TRBJ2-5, with D unclear. The CDR3 has 11 amino acids. Germline V lookup: CDR1 MNHEY, CDR2 SMNVEV (reference sequence). The V end lost 2 bases, the J end lost 4 bases, and 2 bases lay between the germline ends. CDR3 in DNA: TGTGCCAGCAGTTTACGAGAGACCCAGTACTTC. Translated, it gives CASSLRETQYF.

The chain employs TRBV7-6 and TRBJ2-1; D unclear. The CDR3 is 14 amino acids. V lost 2 bases and J 0 bases, leaving 5 bases between the germline ends. Looked up from germline, CDR1 is SGHVS and CDR2 is FNYEAQ. The CDR3: CASSLSDSYNEQFF. In DNA, the CDR3 is TGTGCCAGCAGCTTAAGCGACTCCTACAATGAGCAGTTCTTC.

This clone occurred a few times. This chain uses TRBV5-6 with TRBJ2-1, with D possibly TRBD1 on 5 matching bases. Germline loops: CDR1 SGHDT, CDR2 YYEEEE. The V and J ends lost 7 bases and 6 bases respectively, with 11 bases between them. The CDR3 runs 12 residues. The CDR3 DNA sequence: TGTGCCAGCTACGACAGAAGCAATGAGCAGTTCTTC. Its translation is CASYDRSNEQFF.

V usage is TRBV19 and J usage is TRBJ2-6, with 7 bases identical to TRBD1. The CDR3 runs 17 residues. J was trimmed by 1 base and V by 2 bases; bases with no gene match: 5. Looked up from germline, CDR1 is LNHDA and CDR2 is SQIVND (reference sequence). For the CDR3, the DNA is TGTGCCAGTAGTATAAGACAGGGTAGATCTGGGGCCAACGTCCTGACTTTC. Translation gives CASSIRQGRSGANVLTF.

The chain joins TRBV4-1 to TRBJ1-1, with D possibly being TRBD1 (5 bases). Germline values: CDR1 MGHRA, CDR2 YSYEKL. CDR3 size: 16 residues. V was trimmed by 0 bases and J by 7 bases, leaving 18 bases between them. This CDR3 is CASSQDPGGAGDEAFF. The CDR3 DNA follows: TGCGCCAGCAGCCAAGATCCTGGTGGTGCGGGGGATGAAGCTTTCTTT.

The V and J genes are TRBV28 and TRBJ2-7; unclear D gene. Germline assignment: CDR1 MDHEN and CDR2 SYDVKM. This CDR3 contains 13 residues. The germline V and J ends were trimmed by 1 base and 9 bases, with 13 bases remaining between them. CDR3: CASSLYRFRWQYF. The CDR3 DNA follows: TGTGCCAGCAGTTTATATCGGTTTCGGTGGCAGTACTTC.

This clone appeared a few times. The V call is TRBV6-6, the J call TRBJ2-1, with a tentative D call TRBD2 (6 bases). Germline loops: CDR1 MNHNY, CDR2 SVGAGI (reference sequence). Trimming took 10 bases from V and 2 from J, leaving 21 bases between them. The CDR3 consists of 16 residues. CDR3 DNA sequence: TGTGCCACCGCGGGTACGGGAGACGTCGCCTACAATGAGCAGTTCTTC. It translates to CATAGTGDVAYNEQFF.

This chain links TRBV30 with TRBJ1-5; 10 bases are shared with TRBD1. From germline, CDR1 is GTSNPN and CDR2 SVGIG (reference sequence). The trim removed 6 bases at V and 5 bases at J, leaving 4 bases unmatched. The CDR3 loop spans 13 amino acids. The CDR3 here is CACSGTGDQPQHF. The CDR3 bases are TGTGCCTGCTCCGGGACAGGGGATCAGCCCCAGCATTTT.

The rearrangement joins TRBV30 to TRBJ2-3; 8 bases are a match to TRBD2. Trimming at V came to 2 bases and at J to 5 bases, leaving 36 bases not matched to a gene. Germline V gene sequence: CDR1 GTSNPN, CDR2 SVGIG (reference sequence). The CDR3 length is 24 residues. The CDR3 DNA reads as TGTGCCTGGAGTCTACACCCCAAGCTGGGGATGTCGAAATACGAGCGGGAGCCACGAGATACGCAGTATTTT. This sequence encodes CAWSLHPKLGMSKYEREPRDTQYF.